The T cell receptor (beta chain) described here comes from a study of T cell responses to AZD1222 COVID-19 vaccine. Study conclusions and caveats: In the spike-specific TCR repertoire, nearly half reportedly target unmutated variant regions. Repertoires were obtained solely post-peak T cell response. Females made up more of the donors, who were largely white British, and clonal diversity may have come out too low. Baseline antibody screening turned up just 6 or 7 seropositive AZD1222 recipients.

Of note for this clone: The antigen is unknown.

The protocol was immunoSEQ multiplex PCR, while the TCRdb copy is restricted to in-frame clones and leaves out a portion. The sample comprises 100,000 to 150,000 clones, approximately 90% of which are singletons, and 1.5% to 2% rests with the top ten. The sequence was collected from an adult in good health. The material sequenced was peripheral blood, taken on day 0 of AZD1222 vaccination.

The CDR3 reads CASSFAQSSYEKLFF. CDR3 nucleotide sequence: TGTGCCAGCAGCTTCGCCCAGTCTTCTTATGAAAAACTGTTTTTT. This sequence joins TRBV7-9 and TRBJ1-4, with D unclear. Looked up from germline, CDR1 is SEHNR and CDR2 is FQNEAQ (reference sequence). With 3 bases removed from V and 6 bases from J, the gap between germline ends came to 14 bases. The CDR3 extends over 15 amino acids.